The present T cell receptor (beta chain) was sequenced within a study of OX40 agonist ivuxolimab in advanced cancers. As for the study in general: Partial responses were achieved by three patients, of whom one had hepatocellular carcinoma and two had cutaneous melanoma.

To note about this clone: The target antigen is unknown.

Between the trimmed V and J ends, which lost 5 bases and 2 bases, there was a span of 7 bases. From germline, CDR1 is GTSNPN and CDR2 SVGIG (reference sequence). This CDR3 contains 11 residues. Study observations and caveats: Blood T cells, both CD4+ and CD8+, expanded clonally by week 6 at 0.1 to 3.0 mg/kg.

TCRdb keeps only in-frame clones here, not all; method: immunoSEQ multiplex PCR. Among tens of thousands of clones listed, less than 85% were seen once. This sample comprised CD4+ or CD8+ T cells sorted from blood, obtained in a trial of the OX40 agonist ivuxolimab. The sequence derives from an adult with an advanced solid tumor such as melanoma, head and neck, liver or kidney cancer. V is TRBV30 and J is TRBJ2-7; unclear D gene. CDR3: CAWGIPYEQYF. CDR3 in DNA: TGTGCCTGGGGGATACCCTACGAGCAGTACTTC.